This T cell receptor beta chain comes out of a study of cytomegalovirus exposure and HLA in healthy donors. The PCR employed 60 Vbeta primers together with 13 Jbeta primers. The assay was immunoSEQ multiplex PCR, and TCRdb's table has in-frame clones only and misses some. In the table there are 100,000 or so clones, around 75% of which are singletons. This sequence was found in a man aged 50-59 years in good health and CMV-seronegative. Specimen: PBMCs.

The CDR3 nucleotides read TGTGCCAGCAGTGAACCTCAGGGTTGGTCGGGCGAGCAGTACTTC. Protein: CASSEPQGWSGEQYF. The chain couples TRBV6-1 to TRBJ2-7, with a weak D call TRBD1 (5 bases). This CDR3 comprises 15 residues. Between the trimmed V and J ends, which lost 2 bases and 6 bases, there was a span of 17 bases. From germline, CDR1 is MNHNS and CDR2 SASEGT.